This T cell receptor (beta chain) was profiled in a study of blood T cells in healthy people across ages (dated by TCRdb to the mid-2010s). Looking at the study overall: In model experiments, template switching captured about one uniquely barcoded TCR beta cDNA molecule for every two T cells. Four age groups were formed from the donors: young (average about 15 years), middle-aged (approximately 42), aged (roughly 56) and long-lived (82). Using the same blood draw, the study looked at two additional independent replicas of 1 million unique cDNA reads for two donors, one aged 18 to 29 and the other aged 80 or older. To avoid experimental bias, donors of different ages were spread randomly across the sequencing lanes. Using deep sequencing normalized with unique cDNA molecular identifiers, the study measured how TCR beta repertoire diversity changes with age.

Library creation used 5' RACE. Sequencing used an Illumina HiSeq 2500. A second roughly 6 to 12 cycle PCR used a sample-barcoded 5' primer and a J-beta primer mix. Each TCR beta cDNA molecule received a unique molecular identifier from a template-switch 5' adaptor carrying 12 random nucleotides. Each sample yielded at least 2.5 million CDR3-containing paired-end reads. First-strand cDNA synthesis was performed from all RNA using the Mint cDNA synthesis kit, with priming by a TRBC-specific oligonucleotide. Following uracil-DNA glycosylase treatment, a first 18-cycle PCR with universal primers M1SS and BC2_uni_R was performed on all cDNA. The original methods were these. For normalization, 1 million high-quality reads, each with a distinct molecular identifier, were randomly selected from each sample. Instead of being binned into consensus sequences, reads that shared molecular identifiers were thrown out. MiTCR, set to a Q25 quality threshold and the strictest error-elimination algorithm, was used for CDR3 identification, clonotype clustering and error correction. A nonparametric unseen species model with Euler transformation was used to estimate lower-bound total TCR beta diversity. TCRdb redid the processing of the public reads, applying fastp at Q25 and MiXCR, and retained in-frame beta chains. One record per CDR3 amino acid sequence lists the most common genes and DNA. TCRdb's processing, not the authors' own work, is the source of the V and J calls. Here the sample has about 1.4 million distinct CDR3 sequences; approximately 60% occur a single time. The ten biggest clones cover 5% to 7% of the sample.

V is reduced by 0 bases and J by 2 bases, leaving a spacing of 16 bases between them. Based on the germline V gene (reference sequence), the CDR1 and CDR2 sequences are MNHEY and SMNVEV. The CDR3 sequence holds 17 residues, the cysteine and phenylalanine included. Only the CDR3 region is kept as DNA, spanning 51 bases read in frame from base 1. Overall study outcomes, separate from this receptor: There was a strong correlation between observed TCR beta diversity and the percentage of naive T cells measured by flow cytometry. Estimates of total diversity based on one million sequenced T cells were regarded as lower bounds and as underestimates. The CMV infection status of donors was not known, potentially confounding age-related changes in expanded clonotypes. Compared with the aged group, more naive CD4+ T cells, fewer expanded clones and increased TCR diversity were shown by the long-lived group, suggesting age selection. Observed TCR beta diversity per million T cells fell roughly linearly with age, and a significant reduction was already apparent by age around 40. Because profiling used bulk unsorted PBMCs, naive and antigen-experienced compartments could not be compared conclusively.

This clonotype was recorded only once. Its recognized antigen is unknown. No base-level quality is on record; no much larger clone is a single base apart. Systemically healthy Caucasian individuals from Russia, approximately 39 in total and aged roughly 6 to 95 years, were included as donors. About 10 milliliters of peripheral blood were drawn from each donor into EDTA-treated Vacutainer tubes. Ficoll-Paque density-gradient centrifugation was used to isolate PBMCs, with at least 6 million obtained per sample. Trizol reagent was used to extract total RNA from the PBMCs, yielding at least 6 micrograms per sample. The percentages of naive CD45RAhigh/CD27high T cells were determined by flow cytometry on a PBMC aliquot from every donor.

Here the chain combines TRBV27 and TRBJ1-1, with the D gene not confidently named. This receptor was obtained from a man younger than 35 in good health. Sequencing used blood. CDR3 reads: CASSLSIVVTGNTEAFF. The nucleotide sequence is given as TGTGCCAGCAGTTTATCGATTGTGGTGACGGGAAACACTGAAGCTTTCTTT.